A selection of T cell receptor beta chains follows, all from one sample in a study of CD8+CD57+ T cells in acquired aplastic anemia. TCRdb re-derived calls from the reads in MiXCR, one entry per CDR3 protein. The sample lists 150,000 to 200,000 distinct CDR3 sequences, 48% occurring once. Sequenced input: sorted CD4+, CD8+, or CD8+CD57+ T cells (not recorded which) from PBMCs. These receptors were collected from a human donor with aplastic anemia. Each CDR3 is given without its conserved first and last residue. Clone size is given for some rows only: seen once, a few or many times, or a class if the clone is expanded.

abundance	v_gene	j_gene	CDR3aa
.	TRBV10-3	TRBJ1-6	AISESHGPGGNSPLH
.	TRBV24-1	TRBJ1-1	ATSEGRGTEAF
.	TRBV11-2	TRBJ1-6	ASSLEAGTPNSSLH
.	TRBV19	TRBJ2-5	ASSTGYEQC
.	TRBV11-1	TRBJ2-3	ASSPNGKGRADTQY
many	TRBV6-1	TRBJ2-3	ASRTGGSTDTQY
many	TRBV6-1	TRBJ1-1	AGTETFNTEAF
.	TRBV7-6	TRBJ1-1	ASSSRDSGNTEAF
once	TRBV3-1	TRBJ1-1	ASRHIRPGTGGTEAF
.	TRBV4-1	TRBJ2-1	ASSQEGLAVSYNEQF
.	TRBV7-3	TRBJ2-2	ASSSPSSGGNTGELF
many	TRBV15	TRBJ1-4	ATRAGSTNEKLF
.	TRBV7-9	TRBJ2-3	ASSLRDTDTQY